Each of the 17 T cell receptor beta chains below was sequenced from the same sample in a study of blood T cells in healthy people across ages. The authors ran a second PCR of about 7 to 12 cycles using a sample-barcoded 5' primer and a J-beta primer mix. TCRdb re-called the 5' RACE reads with MiXCR, one entry per CDR3 protein. The table records about 580,000 distinct CDR3 sequences, around 48% of them present only once. Material for sequencing was blood. The receptors derive from a man older than 75 in good health.

This clonotype was counted ten times or more. The rearrangement joins TRBV12-3 or TRBV12-4 to TRBJ2-7; D unresolved. Trimming shortened V by 2 bases and J by 4 bases, and 9 bases separated the two germline ends. CDR3 size: 13 residues. The CDR3 loop is CASSLLTLYEQYF. The CDR3 region has the DNA TGTGCCAGCAGTTTACTAACCCTGTACGAGCAGTACTTC.

The rearrangement uses TRBV12-3 or TRBV12-4 and TRBJ2-5; weak D call: TRBD2 (5 bases). There are 13 residues in the CDR3. The ends were cut back, 6 bases at V and 2 bases at J, with 10 bases in the middle. CDR3 protein: CASSTSLQETQYF. The DNA for the CDR3 is TGTGCCAGCAGCACTAGTCTGCAAGAGACCCAGTACTTC.

There are many counts of this clonotype. The chain couples TRBV29-1 to TRBJ1-2, with 11 bases lining up with TRBD1. Germline V gives CDR1 SQVTM, CDR2 ANQGSEA. The CDR3 loop spans 14 amino acids. V shed 7 bases, J shed 3 bases, and the junction held 7 bases outside the gene matches. Here the CDR3 reads CSARGTGGDYGYTF. CDR3 sequence (DNA): TGCAGCGCCCGCGGGACAGGGGGGGACTATGGCTACACCTTC.

This clonotype showed up just once. This chain connects TRBV9 to TRBJ1-2; D perhaps matches TRBD1 (5 bases). In germline, CDR1 is SGDLS, CDR2 YYNGEE. This CDR3 contains 18 residues. Trimming cost V 0 bases and J 8 bases, with 26 bases left between them. The chain's CDR3 is CASSVEGLQAVPKEGYTF. DNA for the CDR3: TGTGCCAGCAGCGTAGAAGGGCTACAGGCAGTTCCGAAGGAGGGCTACACCTTC. The variable domain in full, completed from reference TRBV9 and TRBJ1-2, reads DSGVTQTPKHLITATGQRVTLRCSPRSGDLSVYWYQQSLDQGLQFLIQYYNGEERAKGNILERFSAQQFPDLHSELNLSSLELGDSALYFCASSVEGLQAVPKEGYTFGSGTRLTVV.

The gene calls are TRBV25-1 and TRBJ1-1; no clear D. V was shortened by 3 bases and J by 1 base, with 12 bases between the two germline ends. This CDR3 is built from 15 residues. Per the germline V gene, CDR1 is MGHDK and CDR2 is SYGVNS. The DNA for the CDR3 is TGTGCCAGCAGTGACGCCCGACACCCGAACACTGAAGCTTTCTTT. Protein sequence: CASSDARHPNTEAFF. Full variable domain (rest looked up from reference TRBV25-1 and TRBJ1-1): EADIYQTPRYLVIGTGKKITLECSQTMGHDKMYWYQQDPGMELHLIHYSYGVNSTEKGDLSSESTVSRIRTEHFPLTLESARPSHTSQYLCASSDARHPNTEAFFGQGTRLTVV.

V usage is TRBV6-5 and J usage is TRBJ2-6, with D perhaps assigned TRBD1 or TRBD2 (5 bases each). The germline V and J ends were trimmed by 6 bases and 5 bases, with 17 bases remaining between them. The CDR3 runs 16 residues. Germline assignment: CDR1 MNHEY and CDR2 SVGAGI. The CDR3 loop reads CASRFGARKWANVLTF. CDR3 bases: TGTGCCAGCAGATTCGGGGCTCGGAAATGGGCCAACGTCCTGACTTTC.

The gene calls are TRBV3-1 and TRBJ2-1, with D unresolved. The germline V gene encodes CDR1 LGHDT and CDR2 YNNKEL (reference sequence). V was clipped by 1 base and J by 7 bases, with 11 bases between them. This CDR3 has 14 amino acids. This CDR3 is CASSQAPLVNEQFF. As DNA, the CDR3 is TGTGCCAGCAGCCAAGCACCTCTAGTTAATGAGCAGTTCTTC.

This rearrangement joins TRBV6-2 or TRBV6-3 to TRBJ2-1; 9 nucleotides agree with TRBD2. V was clipped by 0 bases and J by 9 bases; unmatched bases: 12. Looked up from germline, CDR1 is MNHEY and CDR2 is SVGEGT. This CDR3 is built from 17 residues. CDR3 amino acids: CASSYSLRAGGQGEQFF. For the CDR3, the DNA is TGTGCCAGCAGTTACTCCTTGCGGGCGGGAGGGCAGGGTGAGCAGTTCTTC.

As to this clonotype: A much larger clone is a single base away; this may be a read error. The chain employs TRBV29-1 and TRBJ2-4; possible D gene TRBD1, 6 bases. CDR1 is SQVTM and CDR2 is ANQGSEA in the germline V gene. There are 12 residues in the CDR3. V lost 5 bases and J 15 bases, leaving 20 bases between the germline ends. DNA for the CDR3: TGCAGCGTTTGGGGGCCCCTCTACGAGCGGTACTTC. This gives the protein CSVWGPLYERYF.

The rearrangement uses TRBV20-1 and TRBJ2-3; D may be TRBD1 or TRBD2 (6 bases each). The CDR3 runs 21 residues. The germline gives CDR1 DFQATT, CDR2 SNEGSKA (reference sequence). The V gene lost 0 bases and the J gene lost 3 bases, with 31 bases spanning the gap. This chain's CDR3 is CSARERAQSSRGLGRTDTQYF. In nucleotides, the CDR3 is TGCAGTGCTAGAGAGAGGGCGCAATCTTCCCGGGGGCTTGGTCGTACAGATACGCAGTATTTT.

The rearrangement links TRBV7-2 to TRBJ2-5, with a tentative D call TRBD2 (5 bases). This CDR3 spans 15 amino acids. The V end lost 1 base, the J end lost 5 bases, and 14 bases lay between the germline ends. Germline loops: CDR1 SGHTA, CDR2 FQGNSA. The CDR3 reads CASSLEGRGRETQYF. The CDR3 DNA is TGTGCCAGCAGCTTAGAAGGCCGGGGTAGGGAGACCCAGTACTTC.

The chain is built from TRBV12-3 or TRBV12-4 and TRBJ2-1; TRBD1 agrees at 8 bases. CDR3 length equals 12 residues. The ends lost 5 bases at V and 11 bases at J; junction bases unmatched: 5. The CDR3, as DNA: TGTGCCAGCAGTCCGGACAGGGCAAAGCAGTTCTTC. It is translated as CASSPDRAKQFF.

This clonotype was observed many times. V and J are TRBV6-6 and TRBJ2-1; TRBD2 matches 10 bases. Germline loops: CDR1 MNHNY, CDR2 SVGAGI (reference sequence). The CDR3 has 15 amino acids. With 8 bases clipped from V and 4 bases from J, the junction kept 8 bases outside the gene matches. CDR3: CASRQSSGGYNEQFF. CDR3 nucleotides: TGTGCCAGCCGCCAATCTAGCGGGGGATACAATGAGCAGTTCTTC.

This rearrangement joins TRBV4-3 to TRBJ1-2, with TRBD1 identical over 7 bases. Germline loops: CDR1 LGHNA, CDR2 YSLEER. The trim removed 0 bases at V and 3 bases at J, leaving 4 bases unmatched. CDR3 length: 15 residues. CDR3 coding DNA: TGCGCCAGCAGCCAAGATGGACAGGCCCACTATGGCTACACCTTC. Translated: CASSQDGQAHYGYTF.

The V and J genes are TRBV10-1 and TRBJ2-1; 7 bases map to TRBD1. This CDR3 contains 13 residues. The germline V gene has CDR1 WNHNN and CDR2 SYGVQD (reference sequence). The V and J ends lost 4 bases and 6 bases, in that order; junction bases with no gene match: 3. For the CDR3, the DNA is TGCGCCAGCAGTGTAGGGACAGTCAATGAGCAGTTCTTC. It is translated as CASSVGTVNEQFF.

The chain carries TRBV20-1 and TRBJ2-1; D may be TRBD2 (6 bases). CDR3 size: 16 residues. Trimming took 6 bases from V and 4 from J, leaving 22 bases between them. Germline CDR1 DFQATT, CDR2 SNEGSKA (reference sequence). In nucleotides, the CDR3 is TGCAGTGCCGTTGAGCCCGTAGCGGTTCCGTACAATGAGCAGTTCTTC. Translating gives CSAVEPVAVPYNEQFF.

J is TRBJ1-4 and V is TRBV18, with 7 positions matching TRBD1. The V gene's germline CDR1 is KGHSH and CDR2 LQKENI. The V and J ends lost 4 bases and 8 bases, in that order; junction bases with no gene match: 7. CDR3 length: 14 amino acids. The CDR3 sequence: CASSRGGGQEKLFF. The CDR3 DNA follows: TGTGCCAGCTCACGAGGGGGCGGCCAAGAAAAACTGTTTTTT.